Listed below are T cell receptor beta chains from one sample, sequenced in a study of T cells in Graves' hyperthyroidism and ophthalmopathy. TCRdb reprocessed the multiplex PCR reads with MiXCR, giving one entry per CDR3 protein. The sample lists roughly 400,000 distinct CDR3 sequences, around 16% occurring once. Specimen: blood. These receptors originate from a woman younger than 35 with Graves' hyperthyroidism that later progressed to Graves' ophthalmopathy. Both conserved end residues are part of each CDR3. D genes are given only for firm matches. Clone sizes are given selectively: once, few, many, or a class where the clone is expanded.

V gene	D gene	clone size	J gene	CDR3 protein	CDR3 DNA
TRBV4-3	TRBD2	NA	TRBJ2-3	CASSQGPGLAESTDTQYF	TGCGCCAGCAGCCAAGGGCCGGGACTAGCGGAGAGCACAGATACGCAGTATTTT
TRBV6-2/TRBV6-3	NA	few	TRBJ2-7	CASNRDAAYEQYF	TGTGCCAGCAACCGGGACGCCGCCTACGAGCAGTACTTC
TRBV11-2	NA	NA	TRBJ2-1	CASSLDLAGEQFF	TGTGCCAGCAGCTTAGATTTGGCGGGTGAGCAGTTCTTC
TRBV20-1	TRBD2	NA	TRBJ2-3	CSALGPGLDTRRSRGSGTDTQYF	TGCAGTGCTTTAGGTCCAGGACTAGACACGAGAAGGTCACGGGGATCTGGCACAGATACGCAGTATTTT
TRBV7-2	TRBD2	many	TRBJ2-7	CASSLRSGRAPYEQYF	TGTGCCAGCAGCTTACGGAGCGGGAGGGCCCCCTACGAGCAGTACTTC
TRBV12-3/TRBV12-4	NA	many	TRBJ2-1	CASSFGNNEQFF	TGTGCCAGCAGTTTCGGCAACAATGAGCAGTTCTTC
TRBV28	NA	many	TRBJ1-2	CASSFLTSSGYTF	TGTGCCAGCAGTTTCCTGACTTCGAGCGGCTACACCTTC
TRBV7-3	NA	many	TRBJ1-1	CASSPATGPTEAFF	TGTGCCAGCAGCCCCGCCACAGGGCCTACTGAAGCTTTCTTT
TRBV2	NA	many	TRBJ2-4	CASRLGGAKNIQYF	TGTGCCAGCAGGTTAGGAGGAGCCAAAAACATTCAGTACTTC
TRBV27	NA	NA	TRBJ1-3	CASSLTPRGNTIYF	TGTGCCAGCAGTCTAACCCCCCGAGGGAACACCATATATTTT
TRBV7-9	NA	many	TRBJ2-1	CASSFPPSLDWGEQFF	TGTGCCAGCAGCTTCCCTCCATCACTAGATTGGGGTGAGCAGTTCTTC
TRBV3-1	NA	once	TRBJ1-1	CASSRSGTEAFF	TGTGCCAGCAGCCGTTCGGGGACTGAAGCTTTCTTT
TRBV28	TRBD2	many	TRBJ2-5	CASSPIAGEETQYF	TGTGCCAGCAGTCCAATAGCGGGAGAAGAGACCCAGTACTTC
TRBV6-5	TRBD2	NA	TRBJ2-2	CASSSREGQKTSGRGPGELFF	TGTGCCAGCAGCTCCAGGGAAGGACAAAAGACTAGCGGGAGAGGGCCCGGGGAGCTGTTTTTT
TRBV28	NA	many	TRBJ2-7	CASSLTAHREQYF	TGTGCCAGCAGTTTAACAGCTCACCGCGAGCAGTACTTC
TRBV2	NA	few	TRBJ2-5	CASTLETQYF	TGTGCCAGCACCCTAGAGACCCAGTACTTC
TRBV6-5	NA	few	TRBJ2-1	CASSYSSPRSSTYNEQFF	TGTGCCAGCAGTTACTCTTCTCCTCGCTCCAGCACCTACAATGAGCAGTTCTTC
TRBV6-1	NA	few	TRBJ1-1	CASSEVFDDNTEAFF	TGTGCCAGCAGTGAAGTGTTCGACGACAACACTGAAGCTTTCTTT
TRBV7-9	NA	many	TRBJ2-1	CASSLVGVSYNEQFF	TGTGCCAGCAGCTTAGTCGGGGTCTCCTACAATGAGCAGTTCTTC
TRBV7-9	TRBD2	few	TRBJ2-3	CASSYFLAGSSTDTQYF	TGTGCCAGCAGCTACTTCTTAGCGGGTTCTAGCACAGATACGCAGTATTTT
TRBV27	NA	NA	TRBJ2-7	CASRARDKIYEQYF	TGTGCCAGCAGGGCCCGGGACAAGATTTACGAGCAGTACTTC
TRBV6-1	TRBD2	few	TRBJ2-2	CASSGTSGRAAGELFF	TGTGCCAGCAGCGGGACTAGCGGGAGGGCCGCCGGGGAGCTGTTTTTT
TRBV6-6	NA	many	TRBJ2-7	CASSYSNVNEQYF	TGTGCCAGCAGTTACTCGAATGTTAACGAGCAGTACTTC
TRBV4-2	TRBD2	few	TRBJ2-7	CASSQESLAGGVYEQYF	TGTGCCAGCAGCCAAGAAAGCCTAGCGGGAGGGGTCTACGAGCAGTACTTC
TRBV29-1	TRBD1	few	TRBJ2-3	CSVEIRDRGTDTQYF	TGCAGCGTTGAAATCCGGGACAGGGGCACAGATACGCAGTATTTT
TRBV12-3/TRBV12-4	TRBD2	many	TRBJ2-2	CASSLYTVPSGATGELFF	TGTGCCAGCAGTTTGTATACCGTTCCTAGCGGCGCCACCGGGGAGCTGTTTTTT
TRBV5-5	NA	NA	TRBJ2-4	CASSPWTELAKNIQYF	TGTGCCAGCAGCCCCTGGACTGAGCTAGCCAAAAACATTCAGTACTTC
TRBV6-2/TRBV6-3	NA	many	TRBJ1-2	CASSYRTDYYGYTF	TGTGCCAGCAGTTACCGGACAGACTACTATGGCTACACCTTC
TRBV20-1	NA	NA	TRBJ2-1	CSAGVGIYNEQFF	TGCAGTGCCGGGGTAGGGATATACAATGAGCAGTTCTTC
TRBV27	NA	NA	TRBJ2-3	CASSGDVRKWYF	TGTGCCAGCAGCGGGGACGTACGTAAATGGTATTTT
TRBV20-1	TRBD2	many	TRBJ2-1	CSARTRYNEQFF	TGCAGTGCCCGGACTAGATACAATGAGCAGTTCTTC
TRBV2	TRBD1	many	TRBJ2-7	CASSEAWWTGSYEQYF	TGTGCCAGCAGTGAAGCATGGTGGACAGGTTCCTACGAGCAGTACTTC
TRBV19	TRBD1	few	TRBJ2-1	CASRWTGNMMNEQFF	TGTGCCAGTAGGTGGACAGGGAATATGATGAATGAGCAGTTCTTC
TRBV6-1	TRBD1	NA	TRBJ1-4	CASIPLPGQGGEKLFF	TGTGCCAGCATCCCCCTACCGGGGCAGGGGGGTGAAAAACTGTTTTTT
TRBV6-4	TRBD2	few	TRBJ2-1	CASSETSELIVGANEQFF	TGTGCCAGCAGTGAAACTAGCGAACTAATCGTAGGGGCCAATGAGCAGTTCTTC
TRBV5-5	NA	many	TRBJ1-1	CASTPAGALNTEAFF	TGTGCCAGCACCCCTGCAGGGGCTCTGAACACTGAAGCTTTCTTT
TRBV18	TRBD1	few	TRBJ1-2	CASSPLGGKTGGDGYTF	TGTGCCAGCTCACCATTGGGAGGCAAAACAGGGGGCGATGGCTACACCTTC